The clone carrying this T cell receptor (beta chain) showed up many times. One entry per CDR3 protein, called by TCRdb with MiXCR from the 5' RACE reads. Here the sample spans around 410,000 distinct CDR3 sequences, about 25% being singletons. The source of the sample is a study of T-cell memory formation after mild COVID-19. Input material: PBMCs or a T cell subset sorted from them (not recorded which). The origin of this receptor is an adult woman who had mild COVID-19 (a few samples of this study predate the infection). Cell type and time point are not known.

The CDR3 DNA follows: TGCAGTGCCCTAAGGGACAGGGGGGAGAATCAGCCCCAGCATTTT. Translating gives CSALRDRGENQPQHF. The chain links TRBV20-1 to TRBJ1-5; 11 bases fit TRBD1. The CDR3 runs 15 residues. Germline trimming cut 6 bases from V and 4 bases from J; bases unmatched to any gene: 8. CDR1 and CDR2 from the germline V gene are DFQATT and SNEGSKA (reference sequence).